This entry lists 10 T cell receptor beta chains sequenced from one sample in a study of blood T cells in healthy people across ages. A J-beta primer mix and a sample-barcoded 5' primer were used in a second PCR of roughly 6 to 11 cycles. TCRdb reanalysed the 5' RACE reads using MiXCR and keeps one entry per CDR3 protein. This table has about 1.6 million distinct CDR3 sequences, roughly 32% appearing once. The sample was blood. The receptors stem from a woman in her thirties in good health.

A remark on this clonotype: Its ends do not fully match the called genes, so a read error is possible. The J gene is TRBJ2-3, the V gene TRBV27, with D hard to call. Germline CDR1 and CDR2: MNHEY and SMNVEV (reference sequence). The CDR3 is 13 amino acids. CDR3 in amino acids: CASSLLGKDTRYF. DNA for the CDR3: TGTGCCAGCAGTTTGCTAGGGAAAGATACGCGGTATTTT.

The V gene is TRBV11-1, the J gene TRBJ1-2; TRBD1 matches 8 bases. CDR3 size: 14 residues. J gave up 4 bases and V 4 bases, and 5 bases lay outside the gene matches. The germline gives CDR1 SGHAT, CDR2 FQDESV (reference sequence). This CDR3 reads CASSSTGTGYGYTF. CDR3 DNA sequence: TGTGCCAGCAGCTCGACCGGGACAGGCTATGGCTACACCTTC.

In the case of this clonotype: Mismatch with germline at one junction end may stem from a read error. The genes are TRBV7-2 and TRBJ2-7, with a weak D call TRBD1 (5 bases). Germline-derived CDR1 and CDR2 are SGHTA and FQGNSA. The CDR3 loop spans 13 amino acids. The CDR3 loop is CASSLGARFEQYF. DNA of the CDR3: TGTGCAAGCAGCTTAGGGGCGAGGTTCGAGCAGTACTTC.

This clonotype was seen only a few times. This chain uses TRBV20-1 with TRBJ2-5; D perhaps matches TRBD2 (5 bases). V lost 3 bases and J 2 bases, leaving 13 bases between the germline ends. The CDR3 sequence is 14 residues long. CDR1 and CDR2 (germline): DFQATT, SNEGSKA (reference sequence). The CDR3 loop is CSASGLAIQETQYF. The DNA of the CDR3 is TGCAGTGCTAGTGGGCTAGCCATTCAAGAGACCCAGTACTTC.

V and J are TRBV28 and TRBJ2-3; 7 bases are shared with TRBD2. This CDR3 region has 15 residues. CDR1 MDHEN and CDR2 SYDVKM come from the germline V gene. The junction had 8 bases not matched to a gene; V was cut back by 5 bases and J by 3 bases. The CDR3, as DNA: TGTGCCAGCAGTGCCCCCGGGGAGGGAACAGATACGCAGTATTTT. Protein product: CASSAPGEGTDTQYF.

Of note for this clonotype: A read error may account for a junction end that differs from germline. The chain employs TRBV12-3 or TRBV12-4 and TRBJ2-3, with D uncertain. The CDR3 runs 14 residues. The CDR3 DNA sequence: TGTGCCAGCAGTTCATCGCACCTCACATATACGCAGTATTTT. Translation gives CASSSSHLTYTQYF.

The chain couples TRBV11-1 to TRBJ1-6; perhaps TRBD1 as D (5 bases). The germline gives CDR1 SGHAT, CDR2 FQDESV (reference sequence). V was pared by 2 bases and J by 10 bases, with 12 bases between. CDR3 size: 14 residues. The CDR3 sequence: CASSLQGGVSPLHF. CDR3 nucleotides: TGTGCCAGCAGCTTACAGGGAGGAGTGTCACCCCTCCACTTT.

V is TRBV4-1 and J is TRBJ1-3, with D possibly matching TRBD1 (6 bases). V shed 1 base and J shed 4 bases, with 17 bases lying between them. Per germline, CDR1 MGHRA and CDR2 YSYEKL. CDR3 length: 17 amino acids. CDR3 nucleotide sequence: TGCGCCAGCAGCCAAGGTTTGATGTCGGGGGCAGGAAACACCATATATTTT. This codes for CASSQGLMSGAGNTIYF.

This clonotype has ten or more counts. This chain links TRBV10-1 with TRBJ2-1, with D perhaps matching TRBD1 (5 bases). CDR3 size: 12 residues. V was pared by 6 bases and J by 7 bases, with 10 bases between. Germline CDR1 WNHNN, CDR2 SYGVQD (reference sequence). The CDR3 nucleotides are TGCGCCAGCAGCCAGGGTTGGAATGAGCAGTTCTTC. Its protein product is CASSQGWNEQFF.

This clonotype showed up just a few times. The chain is built from TRBV5-6 and TRBJ1-3, with D possibly matching TRBD1 (5 bases). Germline CDR1 SGHDT, CDR2 YYEEEE. The CDR3 contains 16 residues. V dropped 2 bases and J dropped 0 bases, with 12 bases sitting between them. CDR3 DNA: TGTGCCAGCAGCTTTGGTCAGGGAGGCTCTGGAAACACCATATATTTT. It is translated as CASSFGQGGSGNTIYF.